Reported below is one TCR beta chain. Its antigen is not known. The source of the sample is a study of T-cell memory formation after mild COVID-19. The CDR3 is made up of 14 amino acids. With constant-segment primers, 5'RACE yielded cDNA libraries of TCR alpha and TCR beta that carried sample barcodes and UMIs. MiXCR was run by TCRdb on the 5' RACE reads, yielding one entry per CDR3 protein. The table records some 150,000 distinct CDR3 sequences, 15% to 20% of them present only once. Findings of the study overall: Some responding clones appeared in pre-infection memory, suggesting cross-reactive memory joined.

This chain links TRBV21-1 with TRBJ2-7; the table calls TRBD1, which could not be checked here. TRBV21-1 is a recognized pseudogene. Sequencing input: PBMCs or a T cell subset sorted from them (not recorded which). The clonotype was recovered from an adult woman who had mild COVID-19 (a few samples of this study predate the infection). Cell type and time point are not known. The chain's CDR3 is CASSKGTASYEQYF. In DNA form, the CDR3 reads TGTGCCAGCAGCAAGGGGACAGCTTCCTACGAGCAGTACTTC.